This T cell receptor beta chain was recovered during a study of cytomegalovirus exposure and HLA in healthy donors. Regarding the study as a whole: There were 164 TCR beta chains listed as cytomegalovirus-associated.

Points on this clone: The antigen is undetermined.

The PCR contained 60 Vbeta and 13 Jbeta primers. The table came from immunoSEQ multiplex PCR; TCRdb's copy has only in-frame clones and leaves some out. The sample lists about 140,000 clones; approximately 70% were seen once. The CDR3 extends over 13 amino acids. Germline CDR1 reads LNHNV; CDR2 reads YYDKDF (reference sequence). V was pared by 1 base and J by 2 bases, with 6 bases between. V usage is TRBV15 and J usage is TRBJ2-7; D is undetermined. This receptor was obtained from a woman aged 55-70 years in good health and CMV-seronegative. Material for sequencing was PBMCs. In DNA, the CDR3 is TGTGCCACCAGCAGAGCACGCGCCTACGAGCAGTACTTC. It encodes CATSRARAYEQYF.